This T cell receptor (beta chain) was recorded in a study of T-cell reconstitution after alpha-beta-depleted transplantation in children. Notes on the study in general: Reportedly, alpha-beta T cells present about two months post-transplant originated from several hundred expanded clones of graft origin. Diversity and T-cell counts at one year after transplant derived mostly from new T cells.

For TCRbeta, the library was prepared with unique molecular identifiers. A single record per CDR3 protein comes from TCRdb applying MiXCR to the PCR reads. Counted here are 97,000 or so distinct CDR3 sequences, around 5.9% occurring once; the ten biggest clones make up about 6.1%. This clonotype was found many times. Its antigen is unknown. The TCR sequence derives from a female patient aged 2-15 years who had a stem cell transplant for Fanconi anemia, so the T cells may come from the graft donor. This material consisted of PBMCs, mostly from graft donor cells, taken 60 days after TCRalphabeta/CD19-depleted stem cell transplant.

The CDR3 here is CASSPRAGDDTDTQYF. The CDR3 DNA is TGTGCCAGCAGCCCGAGGGCGGGGGATGACACAGATACGCAGTATTTT. This chain links TRBV3-1 with TRBJ2-3; 7 bases line up with TRBD2. With 4 bases clipped from V and 2 bases from J, the junction kept 9 bases outside the gene matches. This CDR3 has 16 amino acids. CDR1 and CDR2 from the germline V gene are LGHDT and YNNKEL (reference sequence).